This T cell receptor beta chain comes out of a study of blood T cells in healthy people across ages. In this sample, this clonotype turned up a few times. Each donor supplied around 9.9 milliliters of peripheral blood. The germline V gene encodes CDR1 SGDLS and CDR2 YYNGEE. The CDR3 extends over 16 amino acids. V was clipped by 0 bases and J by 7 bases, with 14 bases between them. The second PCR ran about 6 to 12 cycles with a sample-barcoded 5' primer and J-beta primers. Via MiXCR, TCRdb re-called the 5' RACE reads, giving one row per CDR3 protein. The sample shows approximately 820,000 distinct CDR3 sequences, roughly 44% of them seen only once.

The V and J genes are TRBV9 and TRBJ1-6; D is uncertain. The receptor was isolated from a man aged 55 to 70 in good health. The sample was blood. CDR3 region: CASSVDNGRGNSPLHF. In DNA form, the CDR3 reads TGTGCCAGCAGCGTAGACAACGGACGGGGAAATTCACCCCTCCACTTT.